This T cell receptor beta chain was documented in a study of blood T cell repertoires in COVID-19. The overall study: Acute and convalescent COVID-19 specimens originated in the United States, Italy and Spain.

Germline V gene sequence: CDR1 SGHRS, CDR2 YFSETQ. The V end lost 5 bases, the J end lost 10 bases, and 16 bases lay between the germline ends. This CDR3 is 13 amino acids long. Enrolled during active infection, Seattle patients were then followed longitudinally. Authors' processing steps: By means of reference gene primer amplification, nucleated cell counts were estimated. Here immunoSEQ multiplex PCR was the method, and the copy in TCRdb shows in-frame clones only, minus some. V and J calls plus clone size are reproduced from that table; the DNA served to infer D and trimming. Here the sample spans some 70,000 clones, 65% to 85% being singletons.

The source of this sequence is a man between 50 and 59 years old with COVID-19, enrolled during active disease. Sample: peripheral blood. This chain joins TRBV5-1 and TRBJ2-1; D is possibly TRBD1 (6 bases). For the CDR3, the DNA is TGCGCCAGCAGGCCTCTTGGGGGCCAGGAGCAGTTCTTC. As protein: CASRPLGGQEQFF.